Given below is one TCR beta chain in context. What it binds is unknown. This table comes from immunoSEQ multiplex PCR, and its TCRdb copy is limited to in-frame clones, with some not included. The sample shows tens of thousands of clones, around 90% of them seen only once. The data derive from a study of graft-versus-host responses after intestinal transplantation. Across the whole study: Induction using anti-thymocyte globulin, followed by tacrolimus and steroids for approximately 3 years, was given to all recipients. Findings of the study overall: Recipient marrow contained GvH clones, some of which appeared first in ileum or blood. Across patients carrying graft-donor T cell macrochimerism, allografts held high graft-versus-host to host-versus-graft clonal ratios. Early post-transplant declines in HvG were associated with peak levels of circulating GvH clones.

The clonotype comes from a human donor who was the organ donor for an intestinal transplant. Sequenced here: unstimulated CD8+ T cells sorted from spleen or lymph node cells, sampled before transplant.

This chain's CDR3 is CASSDPLAGRTDTQYF. CDR3 coding DNA: TGTGCCAGCAGTGATCCCCTAGCGGGGCGCACAGATACGCAGTATTTT. The chain has TRBV6-1 and TRBJ2-3, with 9 bases fitting TRBD2. The germline gives CDR1 MNHNS, CDR2 SASEGT. J lost 1 base, V lost 3 bases, and 5 bases had no gene match. This CDR3 region has 16 residues.